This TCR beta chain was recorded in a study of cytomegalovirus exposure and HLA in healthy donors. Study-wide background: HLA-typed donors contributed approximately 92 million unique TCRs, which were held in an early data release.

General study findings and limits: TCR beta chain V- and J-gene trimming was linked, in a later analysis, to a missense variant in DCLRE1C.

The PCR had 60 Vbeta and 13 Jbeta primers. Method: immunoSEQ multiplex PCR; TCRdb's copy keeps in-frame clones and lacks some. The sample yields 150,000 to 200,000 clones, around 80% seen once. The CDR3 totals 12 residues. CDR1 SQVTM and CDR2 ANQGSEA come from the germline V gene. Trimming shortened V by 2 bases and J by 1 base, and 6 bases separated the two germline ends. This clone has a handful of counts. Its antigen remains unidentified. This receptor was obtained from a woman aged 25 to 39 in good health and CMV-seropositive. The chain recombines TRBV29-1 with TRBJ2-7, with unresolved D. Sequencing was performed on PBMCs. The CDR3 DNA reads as TGCAGCGTTGAACACACGTCCTACGAGCAGTACTTC. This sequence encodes CSVEHTSYEQYF.